The rows below give T cell receptor beta chains drawn from one sample of a study of blood T cell repertoires in COVID-19. The repertoire was sequenced with immunoSEQ multiplex PCR; TCRdb's copy has only in-frame clones and lacks some. The sample shows more than 50,000 clones, roughly 88% of them seen only once. The material sequenced was peripheral blood. The receptors stem from a human donor in a cohort sampled during active COVID-19. Both conserved end residues are part of each CDR3. D genes are given only for firm matches. Only part of the rows carry a size: once, few, many, or a class if the clone is expanded.

abundance	j_gene	v_gene	d_gene	CDR3nt	CDR3aa
NA	TRBJ2-1	TRBV14	NA	TGTGCCAGCACCTTAGCGACAAGCTCCTACAATGAGCAGTTCTTC	CASTLATSSYNEQFF
NA	TRBJ2-1	TRBV7-8	NA	TGTGCCAGCAGCTCCTGGGGGGGCGGGGCTCCAGAGCAGTTCTTC	CASSSWGGGAPEQFF
NA	TRBJ1-1	TRBV13	TRBD1	TGTGCCAGCAGCCTGGGACAGGGCGAGGGCACTGAAGCTTTCTTT	CASSLGQGEGTEAFF
once	TRBJ2-2	TRBV4-3	TRBD1	TGCGCCAGCAGCCCTTGGGACAGTAACAGTTATTTTAGTGACACCGGGGAGCTGTTTTTT	CASSPWDSNSYFSDTGELFF
NA	TRBJ1-4	TRBV7-4	NA	TGTGCCAGCAGCTTTGTTGAGAGGACTCCTCCGGGAGAAAAACTGTTTTTT	CASSFVERTPPGEKLFF
NA	TRBJ2-3	TRBV3-1/TRBV3-2	NA	TGTGCCAGCAGAGAAAACCGGGACAAGAATCTCACAGATACGCAGTATTTT	CASRENRDKNLTDTQYF
NA	TRBJ2-7	TRBV9	TRBD1	TGTGCCAGCAGCACCGGGACAGGGAGGTACGAGCAGTACTTC	CASSTGTGRYEQYF
NA	TRBJ1-1	TRBV7-9	NA	TGTGCCAGCAGCTTTGCGGTTAACACTGAAGCTTTCTTT	CASSFAVNTEAFF
NA	TRBJ2-5	TRBV11-2	NA	TGTGCCAGCAGCTCCTCAGGAGGGCGAGAGACCCAGTACTTC	CASSSSGGRETQYF
NA	TRBJ1-1	TRBV27	NA	TGTGCCAGCAGTTTTACGCGTGAGACTGAAGCTTTCTTT	CASSFTRETEAFF
NA	TRBJ2-5	TRBV6-5	TRBD1	TGTGCCAGCAGCCCCGCAGGGGGCGAGACCCAGTACTTC	CASSPAGGETQYF
NA	TRBJ1-2	TRBV30	NA	TGTGCCTGGAGCACACAGTTAAACTATGGCTACACCTTC	CAWSTQLNYGYTF
few	TRBJ1-1	TRBV20-1	NA	TGCAGTGCAGGTCTAGGCATCTTAGCTTTCTTT	CSAGLGILAFF
NA	TRBJ2-5	TRBV7-2	NA	TGTGCCAGCAGCTTACTGCGGGGCCAAGAGACCCAGTACTTC	CASSLLRGQETQYF
few	TRBJ1-5	TRBV19	NA	TGTGCCAGTAGTATAGAAAGGTTGAGCGGCCAGCCCCAGCATTTT	CASSIERLSGQPQHF
NA	TRBJ1-1	TRBV6-2/TRBV6-3	NA	TGTGCCAGCAGTTATACAGGGTCCGCCACTGAAGCTTTCTTT	CASSYTGSATEAFF
NA	TRBJ2-3	TRBV9	TRBD2	TGTGCCAGCAGCGTTCGTAGCGGGAGGGAAGGAGATACGCAGTATTTT	CASSVRSGREGDTQYF
NA	TRBJ2-7	TRBV6-5	TRBD1	TGTGCCAGCAGACTACGGGGGACAGGGGGCTCGGAGCAGTACTTC	CASRLRGTGGSEQYF
NA	TRBJ1-5	TRBV10-3	NA	TGTGCCATCGGGTGGGAGCTCGGGCAGCCCCAGCATTTT	CAIGWELGQPQHF
NA	TRBJ2-3	TRBV5-8	NA	TGTGCCAGCAGCCCCGGAGTTCCGAAAACAACAGATACGCAGTATTTT	CASSPGVPKTTDTQYF
NA	TRBJ1-1	TRBV4-1	NA	TGCGCCAGCAGCCTTGGGGCGGCGAACACTGAAGCTTTCTTT	CASSLGAANTEAFF
few	TRBJ2-7	TRBV27	NA	TGTGCCAGCAGTCCGCCGGGACACCGCTACGAGCAGTACTTC	CASSPPGHRYEQYF
NA	TRBJ1-6	TRBV7-6	NA	TGTGCCAGCAGCTTAGTTGGAGCTTCCAATTCACCCCTCCACTTT	CASSLVGASNSPLHF
NA	TRBJ1-2	TRBV11-2	TRBD1	TGTGCCAGCAGCCCTGGGGGACAGACCCCGAACTATGGCTACACCTTC	CASSPGGQTPNYGYTF
few	TRBJ1-3	TRBV10-1	NA	TGCGCCAGCAGAGTATGGGGGCATGGAAACACCATATATTTT	CASRVWGHGNTIYF
once	TRBJ2-3	TRBV4-3	NA	TGCGCCAGCAGCCAAGGGGGACTCACAGATACGCAGTATTTT	CASSQGGLTDTQYF
NA	TRBJ2-1	TRBV7-8	TRBD2	TGTGCCAGCAGCAAAAGACCTAACGGACTAGTCCTCGATGAGCAGTTCTTC	CASSKRPNGLVLDEQFF
NA	TRBJ2-2	TRBV28	NA	TGTGCCAGCAGTTTTCGCAGGGGGGTGGGTACCGGGGAGCTGTTTTTT	CASSFRRGVGTGELFF
once	TRBJ2-1	TRBV7-9	TRBD1	TGTGCCAGCAGCCCTCGGACAGGGAATGAGCAGTTCTTC	CASSPRTGNEQFF
NA	TRBJ2-1	TRBV5-1	NA	TGCGCCAGCAGCTTCGGAAGCGGCGGGGTTAATGAGCAGTTCTTC	CASSFGSGGVNEQFF
NA	TRBJ2-5	TRBV19	TRBD2	TGTGCCAGTCGCCGCGGGGGTGAAGAGACCCAGTACTTC	CASRRGGEETQYF